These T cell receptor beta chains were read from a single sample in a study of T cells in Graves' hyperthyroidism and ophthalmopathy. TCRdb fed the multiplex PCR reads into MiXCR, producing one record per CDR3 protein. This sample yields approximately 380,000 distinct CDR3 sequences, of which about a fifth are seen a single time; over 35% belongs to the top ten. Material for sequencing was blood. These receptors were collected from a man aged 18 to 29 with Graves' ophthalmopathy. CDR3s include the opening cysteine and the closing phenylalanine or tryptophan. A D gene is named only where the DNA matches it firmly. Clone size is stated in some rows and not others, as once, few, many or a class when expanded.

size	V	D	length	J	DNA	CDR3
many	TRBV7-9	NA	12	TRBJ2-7	TGTGCCAGCAGCTTTCAAGCCTACGAGCAGTACTTC	CASSFQAYEQYF
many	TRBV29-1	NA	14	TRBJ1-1	TGCAGCGTTGAACGGGCAGGGCTGAACACTGAAGCTTTCTTT	CSVERAGLNTEAFF
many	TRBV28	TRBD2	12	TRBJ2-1	TGTGCCAGCAGTCTCGGACTAGGTGCTCAGTTCTTC	CASSLGLGAQFF
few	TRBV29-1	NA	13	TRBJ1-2	TGCAGCGTTGAAGCCGGACAGCTAAGAGGCTACACCTTC	CSVEAGQLRGYTF
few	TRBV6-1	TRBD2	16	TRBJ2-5	TGTGCCAGCAGTGGTATCTGGACTAGCCGGGGGGAGACCCAGTACTTC	CASSGIWTSRGETQYF
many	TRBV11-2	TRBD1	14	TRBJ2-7	TGTGCCAGCAGCAAGACAGGGGCCAACTACGAGCAGTACTTC	CASSKTGANYEQYF
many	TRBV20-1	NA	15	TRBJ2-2	TGCAGTGCTAGAGATAACACGCCGCTCACCGGGGAGCTGTTTTTT	CSARDNTPLTGELFF
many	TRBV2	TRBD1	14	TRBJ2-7	TGTGCCAGCAGGGGACAGGTTAGTTCCTACGAGCAGTACTTC	CASRGQVSSYEQYF
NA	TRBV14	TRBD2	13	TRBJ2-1	TGTGCCAGCAGCACGACTAGCGGCAATGAGCAGTTCTTC	CASSTTSGNEQFF
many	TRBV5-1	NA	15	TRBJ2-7	TGCGCCAGCAGCTTCACAGGGATGAGCTCCTACGAGCAGTACTTC	CASSFTGMSSYEQYF
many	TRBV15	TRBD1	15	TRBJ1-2	TGTGCCACCAGCAGGATTGACAGGGCGAACTATGGCTACACCTTC	CATSRIDRANYGYTF
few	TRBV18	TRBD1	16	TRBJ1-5	TGTGCCAGCTCACCGGGACAGGGGACTAGCAATCAGCCCCAGCATTTT	CASSPGQGTSNQPQHF
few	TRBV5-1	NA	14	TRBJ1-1	TGCGCCAGCAGGGCTTCAGAGGCAGACACTGAAGCTTTCTTT	CASRASEADTEAFF
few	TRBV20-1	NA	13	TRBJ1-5	TGCAGTGCTGGCGCGGGAGAGGGTCAGCCCCAGCATTTT	CSAGAGEGQPQHF
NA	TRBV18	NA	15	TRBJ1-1	TGTGCCAGCTCACCCCAGACAGCTACGAACACTGAAGCTTTCTTT	CASSPQTATNTEAFF
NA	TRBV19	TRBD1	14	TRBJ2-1	TGTGCCAGTAGCCAGACAGGGGGGGCCCTGGAGCAGTTCTTC	CASSQTGGALEQFF
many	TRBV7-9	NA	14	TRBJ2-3	TGTGCCAGCACCCTTGGCACTTCCTTTGATACGCAGTATTTT	CASTLGTSFDTQYF
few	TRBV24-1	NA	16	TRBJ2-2	TGTGCCACCAGTGATTTGCGACCCATGAACACCGGGGAGCTGTTTTTT	CATSDLRPMNTGELFF
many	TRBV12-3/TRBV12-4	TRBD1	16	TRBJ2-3	TGTGCCAGCAGTTCCTCGACAGGGAGCATACCCGATACGCAGTATTTT	CASSSSTGSIPDTQYF
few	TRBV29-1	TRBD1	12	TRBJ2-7	TGCAGCGTAACCCAGGGGGCTACAGAGCAGTACTTC	CSVTQGATEQYF
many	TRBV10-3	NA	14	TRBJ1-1	TGTGCCATCAGTGACCAGGGAGGAAGGTCTTCAGCTTTCTTT	CAISDQGGRSSAFF
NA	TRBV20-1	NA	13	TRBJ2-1	TGCAGTGCTTCAGTGGCTTCCTACAATGAGCAGTTCTTC	CSASVASYNEQFF
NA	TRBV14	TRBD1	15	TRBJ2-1	TGTGCCAGCACCCTCACAGGGGTAGCAGAATATGAGCAGTTCTTC	CASTLTGVAEYEQFF
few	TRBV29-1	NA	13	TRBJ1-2	TGCAGCGTTGCCCCCCCAGGGACCTATGGCTACACCTTC	CSVAPPGTYGYTF
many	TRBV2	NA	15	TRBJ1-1	TGTGCCAGCAGTGCCTATCTGGGTCTGAACACTGAAGCTTTCTTT	CASSAYLGLNTEAFF
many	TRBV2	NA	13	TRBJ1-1	TGTGCCAGCAGTAGGGACCTCGGCACTGAAGCTTTCTTT	CASSRDLGTEAFF
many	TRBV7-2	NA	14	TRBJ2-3	TGTGCCAGCAGCTTAGGGGCCCCCCCCTTGTCGCAGTATTTT	CASSLGAPPLSQYF
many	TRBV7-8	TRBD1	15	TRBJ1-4	TGTGCCAGCAGCAGCGGACAGGAGATCCGAGAAAAACTGTTTTTT	CASSSGQEIREKLFF
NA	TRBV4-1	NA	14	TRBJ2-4	TGCGCCAGCAGCCCTACGGTGGCCAAAAACATTCAGTACTTC	CASSPTVAKNIQYF
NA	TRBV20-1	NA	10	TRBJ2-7	TGCAGTCCTAACCTTCGGGAGCAGTACTTC	CSPNLREQYF
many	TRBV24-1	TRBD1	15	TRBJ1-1	TGTGCCACCAGTGATTCACAGGGGGGGAACACTGAAGCTTTCTTT	CATSDSQGGNTEAFF
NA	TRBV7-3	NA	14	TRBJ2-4	TGTGCCAGCAGCTTAAACGCGGACTCCTCGATTCAGTACTTC	CASSLNADSSIQYF
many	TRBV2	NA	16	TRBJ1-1	TGTGCCAGCAGTGAAGGTAGCGGGATTTCTTGGACTGAAGCTTTCTTT	CASSEGSGISWTEAFF
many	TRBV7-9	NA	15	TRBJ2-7	TGTGCCAGCAGCCCACAGGTATCCCCCAGCCTTGAGCAGTACTTC	CASSPQVSPSLEQYF
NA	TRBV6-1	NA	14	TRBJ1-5	TGTGCCAGCAGCCCTGGTGGGGGTTGGCAGCCCCAGCATTTT	CASSPGGGWQPQHF
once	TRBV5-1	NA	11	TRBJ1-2	TGCGCCGGCAGCAAGGACGGGCTTTTTGCCTTC	CAGSKDGLFAF
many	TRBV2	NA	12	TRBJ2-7	TGTGCCAGCATGCAGGGTCACTACGAGCAGTACTTC	CASMQGHYEQYF
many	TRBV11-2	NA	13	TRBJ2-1	TGTGCCAGCAGCTCACAGGGGGGGCATGAGCAGTTCTTC	CASSSQGGHEQFF
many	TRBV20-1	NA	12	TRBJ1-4	TGCAGCCAACGGTCAACTAATGAAAAACTGTTTTTT	CSQRSTNEKLFF
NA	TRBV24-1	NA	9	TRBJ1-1	TGTGCGCGAGGGTCGGTAGCTTTCTTT	CARGSVAFF
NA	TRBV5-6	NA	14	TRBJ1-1	TGTGCCAGCAGCTTGGCGTGGGGGGCCGCTGAAGCTTTCTTT	CASSLAWGAAEAFF
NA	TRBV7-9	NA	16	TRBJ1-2	TGTGCCAGCAGCTTAGTTCGGGGGCCGTTAGACTATGGCTACACCTTC	CASSLVRGPLDYGYTF
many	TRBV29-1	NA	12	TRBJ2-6	TGCAGCGTTCAAGATGGGGCCAACGTCCTGACTTTC	CSVQDGANVLTF
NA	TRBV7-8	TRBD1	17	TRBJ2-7	TGTGCCAGCAGCCTCCGGGACAGGGGGGTCGGCTCCTACGAGCAGTACTTC	CASSLRDRGVGSYEQYF
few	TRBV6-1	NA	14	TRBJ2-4	TGTGCCAGCAGAGACGGACAGTTCGGTGTCATTCAGTACTTC	CASRDGQFGVIQYF
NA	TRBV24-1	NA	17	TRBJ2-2	TGTGCCACCAGTGATCAAGGGTCGGGGGCGAACACCGGGGAGCTGTTTTTT	CATSDQGSGANTGELFF
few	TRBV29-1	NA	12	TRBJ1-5	TGCAGCGTGGGAGAGGGCGCGCAGCCCCAGCATTTT	CSVGEGAQPQHF
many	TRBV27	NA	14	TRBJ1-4	TGTGCCAGCAGTTTATGGGGAGTGGGTGAAAAACTGTTTTTT	CASSLWGVGEKLFF